Shown below are 14 T cell receptor beta chains from a single sample sequenced in a study of blood T cell repertoires in COVID-19. The protocol was immunoSEQ multiplex PCR, while the TCRdb copy is restricted to in-frame clones and leaves out a portion. This sample has 98,000 or so clones; about 80% occur once, and the top ten carry about 4%. Sequenced input: peripheral blood. The receptors come from a woman aged 70-85 years with acute or convalescent COVID-19.

The DNA of the CDR3 is TGCGCCAGCAGCCGGACAGGGTCTAATGAAAAACTGTTTTTT. Residues: CASSRTGSNEKLFF. The chain joins TRBV5-1 to TRBJ1-4; 8 positions match TRBD1. There are 14 residues in the CDR3. J was trimmed by 3 bases and V by 4 bases; bases with no gene match: 2. From germline, CDR1 is SGHRS and CDR2 YFSETQ.

This clone was observed once. J is TRBJ2-1 and V is TRBV7-2; 8 bases agree with TRBD2. Germline-derived CDR1 and CDR2 are SGHTA and FQGNSA. The CDR3 runs 16 residues. V shed 4 bases, J shed 8 bases, and the junction held 13 bases outside the gene matches. In DNA, the CDR3 is TGTGCCAGCAGCTCCCTCGGGACTCGGGGGGGGGATGAGCAGTTCTTC. Translation gives CASSSLGTRGGDEQFF.

Only a few counts were recorded for this clone. The chain is built from TRBV7-2 and TRBJ1-3; D call uncertain. Germline V gene sequence: CDR1 SGHTA, CDR2 FQGNSA. CDR3 size: 16 residues. Trimming shortened V by 5 bases and J by 0 bases, and 14 bases separated the two germline ends. The CDR3 protein is CASSPTSGISGNTIYF. The CDR3 bases are TGTGCCAGCAGCCCAACCTCAGGAATCTCTGGAAACACCATATATTTT.

The CDR3: CASSRGGWGYTF. CDR3 bases: TGTGCCAGCAGCCGGGGAGGGTGGGGCTACACCTTC. The chain couples TRBV5-6 to TRBJ1-2; D gene uncertain. The ends were cut back, 4 bases at V and 8 bases at J, with 12 bases in the middle. This CDR3 comprises 12 residues. Per the germline V gene, CDR1 is SGHDT and CDR2 is YYEEEE.

This chain connects TRBV19 to TRBJ2-2, with D hard to call. Trimming stripped 3 bases from V and 2 bases from J, with 10 bases between. CDR1 is LNHDA, CDR2 SQIVND, per germline (reference sequence). This CDR3 has 15 amino acids. CDR3 region: CASSMPIPNTGELFF. The CDR3 DNA reads as TGTGCCAGTAGTATGCCTATCCCTAACACCGGGGAGCTGTTTTTT.

The count of this clone is one. The rearrangement uses TRBV6-5 and TRBJ2-7, with TRBD1 identical over 7 bases. Germline lookup yields CDR1 MNHEY and CDR2 SVGAGI. The CDR3 runs 12 residues. Germline trimming cut 8 bases from V and 4 bases from J; bases unmatched to any gene: 5. This CDR3 is CASGQAGYEQYV. The CDR3 DNA follows: TGTGCCAGCGGACAGGCAGGATACGAGCAGTACGTC.

The rearrangement links TRBV28 to TRBJ2-1; D perhaps matches TRBD2 (6 bases). The length of the CDR3 is 15 residues. Trimming cost V 3 bases and J 0 bases, with 9 bases left between them. Germline assignment: CDR1 MDHEN and CDR2 SYDVKM. CDR3 sequence reads: CASSLDGSSYNEQFF. CDR3 nucleotide sequence: TGTGCCAGCAGTTTGGACGGGAGCTCCTACAATGAGCAGTTCTTC.

This clone is a singleton in its sample. The J gene is TRBJ2-1, the V gene TRBV4-2; 10 bases are shared with TRBD2. J lost 1 base, V lost 4 bases, and 10 bases had no gene match. The CDR3 sequence is 18 residues long. Germline CDR1 reads LGHNA; CDR2 reads YNFKEQ. CDR3: CASSPRLAGGSSYNEQFF. CDR3 bases: TGTGCCAGCAGCCCCCGGTTAGCGGGGGGTAGTTCCTACAATGAGCAGTTCTTC.

The chain combines TRBV5-8 with TRBJ1-2; 7 positions match TRBD1. The CDR3 length is 14 residues. The germline gives CDR1 SGHTS, CDR2 YDEGEE. The junction had 3 bases not matched to a gene; V was cut back by 1 base and J by 3 bases. CDR3 loop: CASSLRGRDYGYTF. DNA of the CDR3: TGTGCCAGCAGCTTGAGGGGGCGCGACTATGGCTACACCTTC. Looking up the rest from reference TRBV5-8 and TRBJ1-2 gives the full variable domain: EAGVTQSPTHLIKTRGQQATLRCSPISGHTSVYWYQQALGLGLQFLLWYDEGEERNRGNFPPRFSGRQFPNYSSELNVNALELEDSALYLCASSLRGRDYGYTFGSGTRLTVV.

This clone has more than one count but fewer than ten. This chain connects TRBV28 to TRBJ1-3; unclear D gene. The CDR3 length is 15 residues. Germline V gene lookup returns CDR1 MDHEN and CDR2 SYDVKM. Trimming left V 10 bases short and J 0 bases short, with 16 bases between. In nucleotides, the CDR3 is TGTGCCACCTCAGACTACGGGAGCTCTGGAAACACCATATATTTT. Protein sequence: CATSDYGSSGNTIYF.

The rearrangement uses TRBV24-1 and TRBJ2-1, with 12 bases aligning to TRBD2. Germline V CDR1 and CDR2: KGHDR, SFDVKD. V dropped 5 bases and J dropped 2; count of bases not matched to a gene: 6. CDR3 length equals 17 residues. The CDR3: CATSVTSGRNPYNEQFF. Written as DNA, the CDR3 is TGTGCCACCAGTGTTACTAGCGGGAGGAACCCCTACAATGAGCAGTTCTTC.

The CDR3 sequence is CASSLAGLVNTEAFF. CDR3 sequence (DNA): TGTGCCAGCAGTTTGGCGGGACTGGTGAACACTGAAGCTTTCTTT. V gene TRBV28 combines with J gene TRBJ1-1; weak D call: TRBD1 (5 bases). V was clipped by 3 bases and J by 0 bases, with 11 bases between them. Looked up from germline, CDR1 is MDHEN and CDR2 is SYDVKM. The CDR3 is made up of 15 amino acids.

V gene TRBV6-2 or TRBV6-3 combines with J gene TRBJ2-1, with D possibly TRBD1 on 6 matching bases. The ends were cut back, 0 bases at V and 4 bases at J, with 7 bases in the middle. The CDR3 contains 14 residues. Per germline, CDR1 MNHEY and CDR2 SVGEGT. CDR3 bases: TGTGCCAGCAGTTACTCAACAGGGTACAATGAGCAGTTCTTC. It translates to CASSYSTGYNEQFF.

The V call is TRBV6-5, the J call TRBJ1-5, with 8 bases aligning to TRBD1. This CDR3 is built from 14 residues. Germline values: CDR1 MNHEY, CDR2 SVGAGI. V trimming: 7 bases; J trimming: 5 bases; junction bases outside the gene matches: 7. The CDR3 DNA sequence: TGTGCCAGCACCACCGGGACAGGAGATCAGCCCCAGCATTTT. It specifies CASTTGTGDQPQHF.